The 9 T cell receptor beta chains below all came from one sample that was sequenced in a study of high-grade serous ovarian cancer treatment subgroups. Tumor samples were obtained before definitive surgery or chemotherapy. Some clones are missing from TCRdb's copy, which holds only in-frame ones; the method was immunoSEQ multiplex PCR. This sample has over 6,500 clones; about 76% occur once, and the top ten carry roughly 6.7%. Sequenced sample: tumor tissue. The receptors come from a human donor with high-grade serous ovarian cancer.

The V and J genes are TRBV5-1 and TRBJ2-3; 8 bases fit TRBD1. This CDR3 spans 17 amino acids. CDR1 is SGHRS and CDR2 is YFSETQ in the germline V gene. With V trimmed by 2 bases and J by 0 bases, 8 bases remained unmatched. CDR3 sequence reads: CASSLSPGQGSTDTQYF. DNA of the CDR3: TGCGCCAGCAGCTTAAGCCCCGGACAGGGAAGCACAGATACGCAGTATTTT.

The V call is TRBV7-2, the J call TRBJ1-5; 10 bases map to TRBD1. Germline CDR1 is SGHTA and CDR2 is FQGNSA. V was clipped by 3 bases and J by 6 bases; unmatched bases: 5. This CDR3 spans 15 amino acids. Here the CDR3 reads CASSLTGGFGQPQHF. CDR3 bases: TGTGCCAGCAGCTTGACAGGGGGCTTCGGTCAGCCCCAGCATTTT.

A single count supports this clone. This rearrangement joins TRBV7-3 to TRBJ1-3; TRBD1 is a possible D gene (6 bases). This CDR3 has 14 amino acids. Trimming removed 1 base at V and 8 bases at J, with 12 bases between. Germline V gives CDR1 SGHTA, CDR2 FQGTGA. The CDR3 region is CASSLRGREDTIYF. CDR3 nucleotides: TGTGCCAGCAGCTTAAGGGGGCGCGAGGACACCATATATTTT.

The CDR3: CASSRTGARVNTEAFF. The CDR3 coding sequence is TGTGCCAGCAGCCGTACAGGGGCCCGGGTCAACACTGAAGCTTTCTTT. The chain combines TRBV4-2 with TRBJ1-1, with TRBD1 identical over 7 bases. CDR3 size: 16 residues. Looked up from germline, CDR1 is LGHNA and CDR2 is YNFKEQ. Trimming removed 4 bases from V and 2 bases from J; junction bases left unmatched: 10.

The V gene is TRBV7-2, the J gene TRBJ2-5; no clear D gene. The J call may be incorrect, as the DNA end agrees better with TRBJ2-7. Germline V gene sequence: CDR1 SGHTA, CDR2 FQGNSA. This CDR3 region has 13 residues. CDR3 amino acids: CASSLGFAYEQYF. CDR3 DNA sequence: TGTGCCAGCAGCTTAGGCTTTGCCTACGAGCAGTACTTC.

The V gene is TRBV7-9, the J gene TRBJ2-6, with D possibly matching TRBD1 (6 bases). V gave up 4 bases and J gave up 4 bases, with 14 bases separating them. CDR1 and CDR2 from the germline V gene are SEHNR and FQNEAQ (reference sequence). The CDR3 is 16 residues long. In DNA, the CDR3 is TGTGCCAGCAGCTCACGCCGACAGGAAGGGGCCAACGTCCTGACTTTC. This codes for CASSSRRQEGANVLTF.

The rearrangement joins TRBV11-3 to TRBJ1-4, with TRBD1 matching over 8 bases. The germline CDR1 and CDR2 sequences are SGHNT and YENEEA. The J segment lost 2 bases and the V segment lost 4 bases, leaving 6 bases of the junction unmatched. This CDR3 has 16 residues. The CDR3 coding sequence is TGTGCCAGCAGCTCAATAGGACAGGGTACTAATGAAAAACTGTTTTTT. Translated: CASSSIGQGTNEKLFF.

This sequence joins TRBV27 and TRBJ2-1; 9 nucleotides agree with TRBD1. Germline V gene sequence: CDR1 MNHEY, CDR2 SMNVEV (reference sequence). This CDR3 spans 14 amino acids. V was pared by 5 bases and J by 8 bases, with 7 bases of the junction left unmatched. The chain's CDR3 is CASSPMGQGYEQFF. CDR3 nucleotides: TGTGCCAGCAGTCCGATGGGACAGGGTTATGAGCAGTTCTTC.

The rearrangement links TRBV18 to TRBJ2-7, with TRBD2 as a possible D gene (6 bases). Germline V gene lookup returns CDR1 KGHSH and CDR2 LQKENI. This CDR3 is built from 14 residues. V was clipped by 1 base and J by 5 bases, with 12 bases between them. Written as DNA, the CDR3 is TGTGCCAGCTCACCACGGAGGGCGGGAAACGAGCAGTACTTC. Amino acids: CASSPRRAGNEQYF.